The 22 T cell receptor beta chains reported below all come from one sample, sequenced in a study of CD8+ T cells in alopecia areata. Following extraction, RNA underwent reverse transcription to cDNA, which served as the sequencing template. Data came from immunoSEQ multiplex PCR; TCRdb stores just in-frame clones and leaves some out. The sample yields 130,000 to 150,000 clones, approximately 50% seen once. The sample in question was CD4+ T cells sorted from blood, obtained at week 0. The receptors shown here come from a human donor with alopecia areata.

This clone has just a few counts. The genes are TRBV19 and TRBJ2-6; D is undetermined. CDR1 LNHDA and CDR2 SQIVND come from the germline V gene (reference sequence). The germline V and J ends were trimmed by 2 bases and 3 bases, with 5 bases remaining between them. This CDR3 is built from 14 residues. The CDR3 DNA is TGTGCCAGTAGTATAAGGAATGGGGCCAACGTCCTGACTTTC. It is translated as CASSIRNGANVLTF.

In DNA, the CDR3 is TGCAGCGTTGAGTCAAACCACTACGAGCAGTACTTC. Translating it yields CSVESNHYEQYF. The V and J genes are TRBV29-1 and TRBJ2-7; no firm D call. Germline-derived CDR1 and CDR2 are SQVTM and ANQGSEA. CDR3 length: 12 amino acids. V dropped 3 bases and J dropped 3 bases, with 9 bases sitting between them.

The chain couples TRBV27 to TRBJ2-3; TRBD2 aligns across 8 bases. CDR1 and CDR2 from the germline V gene are MNHEY and SMNVEV (reference sequence). J lost 14 bases, V lost 5 bases, and 12 bases had no gene match. The CDR3 has 13 residues. CDR3 in amino acids: CASSPHLGTRSYF. CDR3 DNA sequence: TGTGCCAGCAGTCCTCATCTAGGGACTAGGTCGTATTTT.

V usage is TRBV7-9 and J usage is TRBJ1-1, with D hard to call. V lost 2 bases, J lost 7 bases, and 11 bases lay in between. Germline V gene data show CDR1 as SEHNR and CDR2 as FQNEAQ (reference sequence). The CDR3 is made up of 13 amino acids. CDR3 amino acids: CASSLRAVGEAFF. CDR3 nucleotides: TGTGCCAGCAGCTTACGGGCCGTAGGTGAAGCTTTCTTT. The complete variable domain, with remaining parts taken from reference TRBV7-9 and TRBJ1-1, reads DTGVSQNPRHKITKRGQNVTFRCDPISEHNRLYWYRQTLGQGPEFLTYFQNEAQLEKSRLLSDRFSAERPKGSFSTLEIQRTEQGDSAMYLCASSLRAVGEAFFGQGTRLTVV.

The chain couples TRBV19 to TRBJ2-5; the match to TRBD2 covers 7 bases. Germline assignment: CDR1 LNHDA and CDR2 SQIVND (reference sequence). V lost 5 bases, J lost 7 bases, and 10 bases stayed unmatched. The CDR3 covers 14 residues. CDR3 sequence reads: CASSSSSGPGTQYF. The CDR3 DNA reads as TGTGCCAGTAGTTCATCTAGCGGCCCGGGGACCCAGTACTTC.

This clone was found a few times. The rearrangement links TRBV30 to TRBJ2-4; the D gene is possibly TRBD2 (5 bases). The V gene's germline CDR1 is GTSNPN and CDR2 SVGIG (reference sequence). The length of the CDR3 is 14 residues. V was trimmed by 2 bases and J by 2 bases, leaving 10 bases between them. DNA of the CDR3: TGTGCCTGGAGTCGGGAAGTTACCAAAAACATTCAGTACTTC. This encodes CAWSREVTKNIQYF. The full variable domain, completed using reference TRBV30 and TRBJ2-4, is SQTIHQWPATLVQPVGSPLSLECTVEGTSNPNLYWYRQAAGRGLQLLFYSVGIGQISSEVPQNLSASRPQDRQFILSSKKLLLSDSGFYLCAWSREVTKNIQYFGAGTRLSVL.

The rearrangement joins TRBV6-6 to TRBJ1-1; 7 nucleotides agree with TRBD1. The ends lost 2 bases at V and 4 bases at J; junction bases unmatched: 7. The germline CDR1 and CDR2 sequences are MNHNY and SVGAGI (reference sequence). The CDR3 is made up of 15 amino acids. Here the CDR3 DNA reads TGTGCCAGCAGTTACCTGACAGGGAAAGGCACTGAAGCTTTCTTT. It yields the protein CASSYLTGKGTEAFF.

V usage is TRBV6-5 and J usage is TRBJ2-7; D ambiguous. Trimming stripped 1 base from V and 3 bases from J, with 10 bases between. CDR1 and CDR2 (germline): MNHEY, SVGAGI. The CDR3 is 14 amino acids. The CDR3 coding sequence is TGTGCCAGCAGTTACTATAAGGATTTCTACGAGCAGTACTTC. Encoded protein: CASSYYKDFYEQYF.

This clone was picked up many times. The chain joins TRBV10-3 to TRBJ2-3; D uncertain. CDR1 is ENHRY and CDR2 is SYGVKD in the germline V gene. V was pared by 7 bases and J by 0 bases, with 8 bases between. This CDR3 spans 13 amino acids. This chain's CDR3 is CAITPTSTDTQYF. The CDR3 nucleotides are TGTGCCATCACTCCGACCAGCACAGATACGCAGTATTTT.

This clone occurred once. The V and J genes are TRBV4-3 and TRBJ2-2; tentative D call: TRBD2 (6 bases). The CDR3 extends over 17 amino acids. V gave up 1 base and J gave up 2 bases, with 14 bases separating them. CDR1 and CDR2 from the germline V gene are LGHNA and YSLEER. The chain's CDR3 is CASSQGQRRGNTGELFF. The CDR3 nucleotides are TGCGCCAGCAGCCAAGGCCAGCGGAGGGGTAACACCGGGGAGCTGTTTTTT.

This clone came up a few times. This chain connects TRBV30 to TRBJ2-1, with D possibly called TRBD1 or TRBD2 (5 bases each). Germline-derived CDR1 and CDR2 are GTSNPN and SVGIG (reference sequence). The CDR3 is 13 amino acids. The germline V and J ends were trimmed by 3 bases and 11 bases, with 17 bases remaining between them. The chain's CDR3 is CAWSPDGTSQQFF. In nucleotides, the CDR3 is TGTGCCTGGAGCCCTGACGGGACCAGCCAGCAGTTCTTC.

J is TRBJ2-2 and V is TRBV30, with D tentatively TRBD2 (5 bases). V shed 1 base and J shed 3 bases, with 12 bases lying between them. The V gene's germline CDR1 is GTSNPN and CDR2 SVGIG (reference sequence). The CDR3 runs 15 residues. The CDR3 is CAWSGNGRDTGELFF. CDR3 bases: TGTGCCTGGAGTGGGAATGGGAGAGACACCGGGGAGCTGTTTTTT.

This clone was seen a handful of times. This chain links TRBV5-1 with TRBJ1-1; D unresolved. Germline-derived CDR1 and CDR2 are SGHRS and YFSETQ. V shed 2 bases and J shed 0 bases, with 8 bases lying between them. The CDR3 runs to 14 residues. The CDR3 nucleotides read TGCGCCAGCAGCTTTTCACAAATGAACACTGAAGCTTTCTTT. This translates into CASSFSQMNTEAFF.

Of note for this clone: The sample carries other DNA sequences with the same CDR3. The V call is TRBV30, the J call TRBJ1-5, with D possibly matching TRBD1 (5 bases). The CDR3 runs 15 residues. The germline V gene has CDR1 GTSNPN and CDR2 SVGIG (reference sequence). With 0 bases removed from V and 0 bases from J, the gap between germline ends came to 9 bases. The DNA of the CDR3 is TGTGCCTGGAGTGTTGGGGGGTATAGCAATCAGCCCCAGCATTTT. As protein: CAWSVGGYSNQPQHF. The full variable domain, with the rest looked up from reference TRBV30 and TRBJ1-5, is SQTIHQWPATLVQPVGSPLSLECTVEGTSNPNLYWYRQAAGRGLQLLFYSVGIGQISSEVPQNLSASRPQDRQFILSSKKLLLSDSGFYLCAWSVGGYSNQPQHFGDGTRLSIL.

Only a few counts were recorded for this clone. The gene calls are TRBV4-1 and TRBJ1-5, with 8 bases fitting TRBD1. The germline V gene encodes CDR1 MGHRA and CDR2 YSYEKL. Germline trimming cut 4 bases from V and 1 base from J; bases unmatched to any gene: 3. This CDR3 spans 15 amino acids. CDR3 sequence reads: CASSPWTGSNQPQHF. CDR3 coding DNA: TGCGCCAGCAGCCCGTGGACAGGGAGCAATCAGCCCCAGCATTTT.

The sample holds a few counts of this clone. This chain connects TRBV4-3 to TRBJ1-1; the D gene is possibly TRBD1 (6 bases). The length of the CDR3 is 14 residues. With 3 bases removed from V and 1 base from J, the gap between germline ends came to 9 bases. Per the germline V gene, CDR1 is LGHNA and CDR2 is YSLEER. CDR3 residues: CASSQGTRNTEAFF. The CDR3 bases are TGCGCCAGCAGCCAGGGGACAAGGAACACTGAAGCTTTCTTT.

This clone showed up just once. The chain joins TRBV6-6 to TRBJ2-1; 7 nucleotides agree with TRBD2. This CDR3 comprises 16 residues. CDR1 MNHNY and CDR2 SVGAGI come from the germline V gene (reference sequence). V dropped 4 bases and J dropped 0; count of bases not matched to a gene: 6. CDR3 in amino acids: CASSLGGDYSYNEQFF. The CDR3 DNA reads TGTGCCAGCAGTTTGGGTGGGGACTACTCCTACAATGAGCAGTTCTTC.

The chain combines TRBV29-1 with TRBJ2-3; the D is unclear. This CDR3 has 10 residues. CDR1 SQVTM and CDR2 ANQGSEA come from the germline V gene. The V gene lost 5 bases and the J gene lost 5 bases, with 5 bases spanning the gap. Here the CDR3 reads CSVLKDTQYF. CDR3 nucleotide sequence: TGCAGCGTTCTGAAAGATACGCAGTATTTT.

J is TRBJ2-5 and V is TRBV29-1; 8 bases are shared with TRBD1. V trimming: 7 bases; J trimming: 5 bases; junction bases outside the gene matches: 9. The CDR3 contains 13 residues. The germline V gene encodes CDR1 SQVTM and CDR2 ANQGSEA. The CDR3 loop reads CSGRTGSLETQYF. In nucleotides, the CDR3 is TGCAGCGGCCGGACAGGGTCTCTGGAGACCCAGTACTTC.

The chain carries TRBV30 and TRBJ2-1; D unresolved. The CDR3 is 14 amino acids. The V and J ends lost 1 base and 0 bases respectively, with 7 bases between them. Germline lookup yields CDR1 GTSNPN and CDR2 SVGIG (reference sequence). DNA for the CDR3: TGTGCCTGGAGTGCCCTCAACTCCTACAATGAGCAGTTCTTC. This gives the protein CAWSALNSYNEQFF.

The V call is TRBV2, the J call TRBJ1-2; TRBD1 is a possible D gene (6 bases). Germline V gene lookup returns CDR1 SNHLY and CDR2 FYNNEI. Trimming removed 6 bases from V and 4 bases from J, with 9 bases in between. The length of the CDR3 is 12 residues. CDR3 coding DNA: TGTGCCAGCAGGGGGACACTCTATGGCTACACCTTC. Protein sequence: CASRGTLYGYTF.

The CDR3 is CASSLAGGSHSEQFF. The CDR3 DNA sequence: TGTGCCAGCAGCTTAGCGGGAGGGTCCCATAGTGAGCAGTTCTTC. This sequence joins TRBV11-2 and TRBJ2-1; TRBD2 matches at 8 bases. From germline, CDR1 is SGHAT and CDR2 FQNNGV. V was clipped by 1 base and J by 9 bases; unmatched bases: 8. The CDR3 totals 15 residues.